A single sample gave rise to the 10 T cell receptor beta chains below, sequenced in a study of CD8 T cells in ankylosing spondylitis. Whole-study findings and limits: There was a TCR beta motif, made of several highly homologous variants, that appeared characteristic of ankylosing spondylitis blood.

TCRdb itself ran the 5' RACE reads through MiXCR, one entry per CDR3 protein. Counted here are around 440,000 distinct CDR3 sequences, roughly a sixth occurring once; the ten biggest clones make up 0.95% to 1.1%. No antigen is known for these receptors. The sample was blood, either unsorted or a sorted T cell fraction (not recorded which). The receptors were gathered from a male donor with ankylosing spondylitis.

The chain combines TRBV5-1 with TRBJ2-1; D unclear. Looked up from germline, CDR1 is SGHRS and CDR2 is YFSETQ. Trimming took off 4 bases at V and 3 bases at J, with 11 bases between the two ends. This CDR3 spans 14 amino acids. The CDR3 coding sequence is TGCGCCAGCAGCCCCCAAGGGCGCTACAATGAGCAGTTCTTC. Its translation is CASSPQGRYNEQFF.

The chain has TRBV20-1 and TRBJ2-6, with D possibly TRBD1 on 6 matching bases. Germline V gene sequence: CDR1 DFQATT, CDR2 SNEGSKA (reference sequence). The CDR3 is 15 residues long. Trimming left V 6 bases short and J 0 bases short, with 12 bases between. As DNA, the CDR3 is TGCAGTGCCATACAGGGTGGCTCTGGGGCCAACGTCCTGACTTTC. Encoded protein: CSAIQGGSGANVLTF.

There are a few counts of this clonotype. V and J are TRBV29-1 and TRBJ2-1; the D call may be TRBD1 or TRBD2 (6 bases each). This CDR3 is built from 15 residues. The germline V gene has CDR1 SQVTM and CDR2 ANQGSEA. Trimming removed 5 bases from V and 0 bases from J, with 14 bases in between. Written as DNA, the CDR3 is TGCAGCGTTCACTCACAGGGAGGCTCCTACAATGAGCAGTTCTTC. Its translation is CSVHSQGGSYNEQFF.

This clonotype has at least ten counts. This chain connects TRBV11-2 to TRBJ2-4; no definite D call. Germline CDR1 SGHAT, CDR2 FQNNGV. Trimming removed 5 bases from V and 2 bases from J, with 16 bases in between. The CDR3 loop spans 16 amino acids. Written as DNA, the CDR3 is TGTGCCAGCAGCACCTTTCGCGATCCGACCAAAAACATTCAGTACTTC. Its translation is CASSTFRDPTKNIQYF. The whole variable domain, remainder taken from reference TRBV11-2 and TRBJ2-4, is EAGVAQSPRYKIIEKRQSVAFWCNPISGHATLYWYQQILGQGPKLLIQFQNNGVVDDSQLPKDRFSAERLKGVDSTLKIQPAKLEDSAVYLCASSTFRDPTKNIQYFGAGTRLSVL.

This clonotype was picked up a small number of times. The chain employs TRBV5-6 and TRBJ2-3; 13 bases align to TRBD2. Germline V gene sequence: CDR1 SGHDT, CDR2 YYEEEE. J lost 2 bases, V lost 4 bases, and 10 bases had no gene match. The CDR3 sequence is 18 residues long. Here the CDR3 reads CASSLTSGRGLNTDTQYF. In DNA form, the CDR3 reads TGTGCCAGCAGCCTCACTAGCGGGAGGGGCCTTAACACAGATACGCAGTATTTT. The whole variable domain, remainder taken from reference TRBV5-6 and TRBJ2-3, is DAGVTQSPTHLIKTRGQQVTLRCSPKSGHDTVSWYQQALGQGPQFIFQYYEEEERQRGNFPDRFSGHQFPNYSSELNVNALLLGDSALYLCASSLTSGRGLNTDTQYFGPGTRLTVL.

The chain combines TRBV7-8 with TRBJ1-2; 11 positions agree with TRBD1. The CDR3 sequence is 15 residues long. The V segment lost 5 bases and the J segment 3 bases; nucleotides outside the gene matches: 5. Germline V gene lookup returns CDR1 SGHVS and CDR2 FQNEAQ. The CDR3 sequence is CASSHGTGGDYGYTF. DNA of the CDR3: TGTGCCAGCAGCCACGGGACAGGGGGGGACTATGGCTACACCTTC.

CDR3 sequence (DNA): TGTGCCAGCAGCTTAGCGGGAGGAGCGGCCCTCAATGAGCAGTTCTTC. It translates to CASSLAGGAALNEQFF. The chain uses TRBV7-2 and TRBJ2-1, with a tentative D call TRBD2 (6 bases). Germline V gene sequence: CDR1 SGHTA, CDR2 FQGNSA. The length of the CDR3 is 16 residues. V lost 0 bases and J 6 bases, leaving 15 bases between the germline ends.

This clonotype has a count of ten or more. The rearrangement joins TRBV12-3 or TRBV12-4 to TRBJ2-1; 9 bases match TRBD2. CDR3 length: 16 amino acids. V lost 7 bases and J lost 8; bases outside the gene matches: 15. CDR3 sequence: CASNLRGGGAFDEQFF. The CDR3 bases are TGTGCCAGCAATCTGAGGGGCGGGGGGGCTTTCGATGAGCAGTTCTTC.

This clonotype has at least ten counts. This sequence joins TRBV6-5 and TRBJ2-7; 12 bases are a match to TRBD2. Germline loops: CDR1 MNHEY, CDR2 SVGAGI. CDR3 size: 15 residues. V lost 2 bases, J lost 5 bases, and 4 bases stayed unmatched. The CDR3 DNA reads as TGTGCCAGCAGTTACCTAGCGGGGGGGAGTAACGAGCAGTACTTC. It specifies CASSYLAGGSNEQYF.

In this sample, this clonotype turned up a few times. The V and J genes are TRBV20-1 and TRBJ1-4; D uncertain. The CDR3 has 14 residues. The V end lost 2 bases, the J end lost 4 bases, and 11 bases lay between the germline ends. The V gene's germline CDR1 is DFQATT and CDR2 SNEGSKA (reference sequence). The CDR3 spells CSARRVGVNEKLFF. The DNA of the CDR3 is TGCAGTGCTAGAAGGGTCGGGGTTAATGAAAAACTGTTTTTT.